This entry features one TCR beta chain sequence. Its antigen remains unidentified. No per-base quality is available; no much larger clone lies one base away. V is clipped by 3 bases and J by 3 bases, and the sequence between their germline boundaries is 7 bases long. CDR1 SEHNR and CDR2 FQNEAQ were looked up in the germline V gene (reference sequence). The CDR3 contains 13 residues, cysteine and phenylalanine counted. Only the CDR3 DNA stays, 39 bases, in frame from base 1. This specimen belongs to a study of shared clonotypes between healthy human individuals (dated by TCRdb to between 2020 and 2021). Context from the whole study: Three men and a couple of women, aged 18 to 49 years, made up the cohort. To estimate repertoire size and how much clonotypes are shared between individuals, the study performed deep sequencing of blood TCR repertoires from a few healthy adults. Different laboratories and diverse techniques were used to prepare libraries and sequence TCR repertoires, to increase sequencing depth and limit assay-specific biases. Leukapheresis yielded between about 0.8 and 8.9 billion PBMCs per donor. Broad study findings and their caveats: Based on pairwise subsampling, the degree of clonotype sharing among donors was expected to be affected by sequencing depth. Because the study included only a small number of donors, the genetic and exposure-history diversity represented was limited. Sampling was restricted to blood, and TCR repertoires in tissue are likely to differ from TCR repertoires in blood.

Using the deep immunoSEQ assay, TCR CDR3 regions were amplified from genomic DNA by multiplex PCR. Extracted genomic DNA from each cell subset was distributed evenly across all wells of several immunoSEQ 96-well plates, and each plate was treated as a replicate. Each replicate PCR for unsorted PBMC received 300 to 350 ng genomic DNA, equal to approximately 29,000 T cell genomes. Genomic DNA from unsorted PBMC was sequenced over ten immunoSEQ deep assay plates. Purified libraries were measured with a Qubit 3.0 fluorometer, size-checked on a Bioanalyzer 2100, and measured again with the KAPA Library Quantification kit. Every immunoSEQ 96-well plate was sequenced on a separate single-read 150-cycle Illumina NextSeq 550 flow cell. As for the authors' bioinformatics: Because the immunoSEQ output included only junctional sequences and no quality scores, the filtering could not be the same as the filtering used for full-length reads. To assign V/J genes and CDR3, sequences were annotated against IMGT germline references using PyIR, a Python wrapper for IgBLAST v1.9. Reads with weak V/J assignments (E-value above 1e-6), missing CDR3, stop codons, out-of-frame junctions, or ambiguous translated residues were removed. V3J clonotypes were defined by identical inferred V gene, J gene, and CDR3 amino acid sequence. Percentage overlap between repertoires was calculated by dividing the number of shared unique clonotypes by the size of the smaller repertoire. Three approaches were used to assess repertoire richness: RTK rarefaction, the Chao1 estimator, and Recon v2.1 estimates of unobserved clonotypes. Entries here come from immuneACCESS through TCRdb and include only in-frame sequences with V and J called. Some clones fail to appear in such tables; in the studies checked, an unresolved V gene covers under half of the shortfall, and the cause of the remainder is unknown. The D gene and trimming were derived from the DNA, and the V and J assignments and clone size from that table. This sample has hundreds of thousands of clones in its table, and approximately 77% of those were observed once. Jointly, the top ten make up about 11% of the sample.

Donors were healthy HIV-negative adults with no recently reported acute infections or vaccinations. Every donor was a Caucasian adult residing in Nashville, Tennessee, USA. For unsorted samples, some 90 million PBMCs were counted and genomic DNA was extracted with the QIAamp DNA Blood Mini kit. Blood was collected by leukapheresis, and PBMCs were isolated by Ficoll-Histopaque density gradient centrifugation and then cryopreserved in liquid nitrogen vapor phase. This TCR derives from a woman aged 40 to 49 in good health. Some clones in this sample may be carry-over from other donors' samples. This sequence uses TRBV7-9 and TRBJ2-3, with no D gene named confidently. The material sequenced was PBMCs. Read as DNA, the sequence is TGTGCCAGCAGCTTTGCGGCTACAGATACGCAGTATTTT. Translation gives CASSFAATDTQYF.